Listed here are 27 T cell receptor beta chains from one sample, sequenced in a study of cytomegalovirus exposure and HLA in healthy donors. In the PCR, 60 Vbeta and 13 Jbeta primers were used. The protocol was immunoSEQ multiplex PCR, while the TCRdb copy is restricted to in-frame clones and leaves out a portion. Counted here are 130,000 to 150,000 clones, almost 80% occurring once; the ten biggest clones make up 1.7%. The sample consisted of PBMCs. These receptors all come from a woman in her twenties or thirties in good health and CMV-seronegative.

The CDR3 bases are TGTGCCAGCAGCCCGCGGGTGAACACTGAAGCTTTCTTT. Protein product: CASSPRVNTEAFF. The chain carries TRBV5-6 and TRBJ1-1; D is ambiguous. V was trimmed by 4 bases and J by 0 bases, leaving 7 bases between them. Germline CDR1 and CDR2: SGHDT and YYEEEE. CDR3 size: 13 residues.

Concerning this clone: The sample contains more than one DNA sequence encoding this CDR3. The V call is TRBV29-1, the J call TRBJ2-6; D call uncertain. The CDR3 sequence is 12 residues long. The V end was cut by 6 bases, the J end by 0 bases, with 3 bases between. In germline, CDR1 is SQVTM, CDR2 ANQGSEA. CDR3 in DNA: TGCAGCGTGAGCTCTGGGGCCAACGTCCTGACTTTC. Translating it yields CSVSSGANVLTF. Full variable domain (missing parts from reference TRBV29-1 and TRBJ2-6): SAVISQKPSRDICQRGTSLTIQCQVDSQVTMMFWYRQQPGQSLTLIATANQGSEATYESGFVIDKFPISRPNLTFSTLTVSNMSPEDSSIYLCSVSSGANVLTFGAGSRLTVL.

The rearrangement links TRBV27 to TRBJ2-3, with 9 bases matching TRBD2. CDR3 length: 15 residues. The germline V gene has CDR1 MNHEY and CDR2 SMNVEV (reference sequence). V lost 2 bases to trimming and J lost 6 bases; unmatched junction nucleotides: 6. In DNA form, the CDR3 reads TGTGCCAGCAGTTTAGTCGCTAGCGGGGCTGATACGCAGTATTTT. Translated: CASSLVASGADTQYF.

V gene TRBV27 combines with J gene TRBJ1-1; D remains unclear. This CDR3 has 11 residues. Between the trimmed V and J ends, which lost 6 bases and 8 bases, there was a span of 10 bases. Looked up from germline, CDR1 is MNHEY and CDR2 is SMNVEV (reference sequence). CDR3 protein: CASRNRIEAFF. The CDR3 DNA reads TGTGCCAGCAGGAACAGAATCGAAGCTTTCTTT.

Points on this clone: The sample holds other DNA sequences that translate to the same CDR3. This chain links TRBV13 with TRBJ1-1; TRBD1 matches at 7 bases. The CDR3 is made up of 14 amino acids. CDR1 PRHDT and CDR2 FYEKMQ come from the germline V gene (reference sequence). V lost 0 bases to trimming and J lost 9 bases; unmatched junction nucleotides: 7. The CDR3 loop reads CASSLGAWGQKAFF. The CDR3 DNA follows: TGTGCCAGCAGCTTAGGAGCCTGGGGACAGAAAGCTTTCTTT.

The rearrangement uses TRBV19 and TRBJ1-3; 7 nucleotides match TRBD1. Losses at the gene ends were 6 bases for V and 0 bases for J; bases not matched to a gene: 8. The CDR3 sequence is 16 residues long. Germline-derived CDR1 and CDR2 are LNHDA and SQIVND (reference sequence). CDR3 amino acids: CASRTTGQPSGNTIYF. The CDR3 bases are TGTGCCAGTAGAACGACAGGGCAACCCTCTGGAAACACCATATATTTT.

The chain joins TRBV2 to TRBJ2-5; 7 bases map to TRBD1. The J segment lost 1 base and the V segment lost 8 bases, leaving 4 bases of the junction unmatched. The CDR3 covers 13 residues. Germline CDR1 reads SNHLY; CDR2 reads FYNNEI. The CDR3 DNA follows: TGTGCCAGCTGGGACAGCTCCCAAGAGACCCAGTACTTC. Translating it yields CASWDSSQETQYF.

This sequence joins TRBV4-1 and TRBJ1-2; D unresolved. This CDR3 region has 15 residues. V lost 0 bases to trimming and J lost 8 bases, with 16 bases between them. Germline V CDR1 and CDR2: MGHRA, YSYEKL. CDR3 in amino acids: CASSQDSPGLLGYTF. The CDR3 bases are TGCGCCAGCAGCCAAGATAGTCCCGGACTCCTGGGCTACACCTTC.

The chain couples TRBV29-1 to TRBJ2-7; TRBD1 agrees at 8 bases. Germline CDR1 reads SQVTM; CDR2 reads ANQGSEA. J lost 5 bases, V lost 8 bases, and 11 bases had no gene match. The CDR3 sequence is 13 residues long. The CDR3 bases are TGCAGCACACTACCCTCAGGGGGCAACGAGCAGTACTTC. It encodes CSTLPSGGNEQYF.

The chain employs TRBV5-1 and TRBJ1-1, with D hard to call. From germline, CDR1 is SGHRS and CDR2 YFSETQ. The CDR3 sequence is 15 residues long. Trimming took 4 bases from V and 5 from J, leaving 18 bases between them. For the CDR3, the DNA is TGCGCCAGCAGCCCCGCGGTTGGCCTCGGGACTGAAGCTTTCTTT. As protein: CASSPAVGLGTEAFF.

The chain carries TRBV21-1 and TRBJ1-2; TRBD1 is the table's D call and was not checked against the DNA. TRBV21-1 is a recognized pseudogene. The CDR3 runs 12 residues. Here the CDR3 DNA reads TGTGCCAGCAGCAAAGCCAAAGACAGGGTAACCTTC. As protein: CASSKAKDRVTF.

The DNA for the CDR3 is TGTGCCAGCACGGTCGGGACTAGCCTTACCTACGAGCAGTACTTC. Translation gives CASTVGTSLTYEQYF. V and J are TRBV7-9 and TRBJ2-7; 9 bases match TRBD2. Unmatched junction bases numbered 9, after V lost 7 bases and J lost 2 bases. From germline, CDR1 is SEHNR and CDR2 FQNEAQ (reference sequence). This CDR3 has 15 amino acids.

This chain connects TRBV2 to TRBJ2-6; D is undetermined. Germline assignment: CDR1 SNHLY and CDR2 FYNNEI. Trimming removed 1 base from V and 1 base from J, with 5 bases in between. The CDR3 sequence is 15 residues long. The CDR3, as DNA: TGTGCCAGCAGTGAAGGTCAGTCTGGGGCCAACGTCCTGACTTTC. Its protein is CASSEGQSGANVLTF. The full variable domain, with the rest looked up from reference TRBV2 and TRBJ2-6, is EPEVTQTPSHQVTQMGQEVILRCVPISNHLYFYWYRQILGQKVEFLVSFYNNEISEKSEIFDDQFSVERPDGSNFTLKIRSTKLEDSAMYFCASSEGQSGANVLTFGAGSRLTVL.

The chain employs TRBV30 and TRBJ2-7, with D tentatively TRBD2 (6 bases). The CDR3 runs 12 residues. CDR1 and CDR2 from the germline V gene are GTSNPN and SVGIG (reference sequence). The V end lost 5 bases, the J end lost 9 bases, and 17 bases lay between the germline ends. CDR3: CAWGGQGWGQYF. The CDR3 nucleotides read TGTGCCTGGGGAGGGCAAGGGTGGGGGCAGTACTTC.

This clone has a handful of counts. The rearrangement uses TRBV11-3 and TRBJ2-2; 8 nucleotides match TRBD1. This CDR3 spans 18 amino acids. CDR1 is SGHNT and CDR2 is YENEEA in the germline V gene. V was pared by 0 bases and J by 4 bases, with 10 bases of the junction left unmatched. The CDR3 DNA reads TGTGCCAGCAGCTTAGAGATTGCAGGGGGCGCCGGCACCGGGGAGCTGTTTTTT. Its protein is CASSLEIAGGAGTGELFF. The variable domain in full, with the rest retrieved from reference TRBV11-3 and TRBJ2-2, is EAGVVQSPRYKIIEKKQPVAFWCNPISGHNTLYWYLQNLGQGPELLIRYENEEAVDDSQLPKDRFSAERLKGVDSTLKIQPAELGDSAVYLCASSLEIAGGAGTGELFFGEGSRLTVL.

The chain couples TRBV29-1 to TRBJ1-1; possibly TRBD1 for D (5 bases). Trimming removed 5 bases from V and 0 bases from J, with 10 bases in between. This CDR3 region has 13 residues. The V gene's germline CDR1 is SQVTM and CDR2 ANQGSEA. The CDR3 bases are TGCAGCGTTCGGACAAACATGAACACTGAAGCTTTCTTT. Translated, it gives CSVRTNMNTEAFF.

This clone was detected a few times. V is TRBV27 and J is TRBJ1-2, with D possibly TRBD1 on 5 matching bases. Germline V gene lookup returns CDR1 MNHEY and CDR2 SMNVEV (reference sequence). The CDR3 loop spans 13 amino acids. Trimming removed 2 bases at V and 7 bases at J, with 11 bases between. CDR3 loop: CASSLGGVGGYTF. CDR3 DNA sequence: TGTGCCAGCAGTTTAGGGGGGGTAGGTGGCTACACCTTC.

A few counts support this clone. V gene TRBV6-6 combines with J gene TRBJ2-3, with TRBD1 identical over 9 bases. Germline loops: CDR1 MNHNY, CDR2 SVGAGI (reference sequence). Trimming at V came to 4 bases and at J to 3 bases, leaving 5 bases not matched to a gene. The length of the CDR3 is 15 residues. Written as DNA, the CDR3 is TGTGCCAGCAGTTTAGGGACAGGGAGAACAGATACGCAGTATTTT. It specifies CASSLGTGRTDTQYF.

V is TRBV7-2 and J is TRBJ1-2; 7 bases line up with TRBD1. The CDR3 loop spans 15 amino acids. V dropped 1 base and J dropped 6; count of bases not matched to a gene: 8. In germline, CDR1 is SGHTA, CDR2 FQGNSA. This CDR3 reads CASSLVPGGLNGYTF. The CDR3 region has the DNA TGTGCCAGCAGCTTAGTTCCAGGGGGACTCAATGGCTACACCTTC.

A single count supports this clone. V usage is TRBV6-1 and J usage is TRBJ2-7; 12 bases align to TRBD1. The germline V gene encodes CDR1 MNHNS and CDR2 SASEGT. Trimming took 6 bases from V and 3 from J; bases not matched to a gene: 6. The CDR3 length is 15 residues. CDR3 DNA: TGTGCCAGCAGGGGACAGGGGGCAACACTCTACGAGCAGTACTTC. It is translated as CASRGQGATLYEQYF.

The chain joins TRBV4-3 to TRBJ1-2; D may be TRBD1 (6 bases). V lost 1 base, J lost 2 bases, and 11 bases lay in between. CDR1 and CDR2 from the germline V gene are LGHNA and YSLEER. This CDR3 comprises 15 residues. The CDR3 DNA reads TGCGCCAGCAGCCAAGGGCAGGGGATCAACTATGGCTACACCTTC. This sequence encodes CASSQGQGINYGYTF.

J is TRBJ2-5 and V is TRBV7-2; no firm D call. The CDR3 runs 13 residues. V lost 3 bases, J lost 2 bases, and 7 bases lay in between. The germline V gene encodes CDR1 SGHTA and CDR2 FQGNSA. This chain's CDR3 is CASSLAVQETQYF. CDR3 sequence (DNA): TGTGCCAGCAGCTTGGCTGTTCAAGAGACCCAGTACTTC.

J is TRBJ1-1 and V is TRBV18; TRBD1 aligns across 10 bases. The CDR3 is made up of 18 amino acids. Losses at the gene ends were 4 bases for V and 2 bases for J; bases not matched to a gene: 13. Germline CDR1 and CDR2: KGHSH and LQKENI. CDR3: CASSLALGTGELNTEAFF. DNA for the CDR3: TGTGCCAGCTCACTCGCACTGGGGACAGGGGAATTAAACACTGAAGCTTTCTTT.

The rearrangement joins TRBV11-1 to TRBJ2-2, with TRBD1 identical over 7 bases. The V segment lost 6 bases and the J segment 5 bases; nucleotides outside the gene matches: 6. Germline V lookup: CDR1 SGHAT, CDR2 FQDESV (reference sequence). The CDR3 runs 14 residues. The CDR3 loop is CASSYRGRTGELFF. The DNA of the CDR3 is TGTGCCAGCAGTTACAGGGGTAGAACCGGGGAGCTGTTTTTT.

V and J are TRBV5-4 and TRBJ1-1; 8 bases are a match to TRBD1. Per the germline V gene, CDR1 is SGHNT and CDR2 is YYREEE (reference sequence). Trimming at V came to 4 bases and at J to 1 base, leaving 12 bases not matched to a gene. This CDR3 contains 17 residues. The CDR3 DNA follows: TGTGCCAGCAGCCCGGACAGGGATAGGGGGTGGAACACTGAAGCTTTCTTT. Protein: CASSPDRDRGWNTEAFF. Looking up the rest from reference TRBV5-4 and TRBJ1-1 gives the full variable domain: ETGVTQSPTHLIKTRGQQVTLRCSSQSGHNTVSWYQQALGQGPQFIFQYYREEENGRGNFPPRFSGLQFPNYSSELNVNALELDDSALYLCASSPDRDRGWNTEAFFGQGTRLTVV.

The chain has TRBV19 and TRBJ1-6, with D unresolved. The CDR3 loop spans 15 amino acids. The germline V gene encodes CDR1 LNHDA and CDR2 SQIVND (reference sequence). Trimming shortened V by 5 bases and J by 9 bases, and 17 bases separated the two germline ends. CDR3 sequence: CASSADAGGASPLHF. In nucleotides, the CDR3 is TGTGCCAGTAGTGCAGACGCCGGAGGAGCTTCACCCCTCCACTTT.

V is TRBV7-8 and J is TRBJ1-1, with 7 bases that match TRBD1. Trimming at V came to 4 bases and at J to 1 base, leaving 9 bases not matched to a gene. The CDR3 has 16 amino acids. CDR1 and CDR2 from the germline V gene are SGHVS and FQNEAQ. CDR3: CASSSLPRGTNTEAFF. CDR3 sequence (DNA): TGTGCCAGCAGCTCATTGCCCAGGGGGACGAACACTGAAGCTTTCTTT.